This TCR beta chain was observed in a study of T cell changes during pregnancy in multiple sclerosis. TCRdb's table, derived via immunoSEQ multiplex PCR, lists solely in-frame clones and lacks some. Of around 33,000 clones listed, approximately 88% are singletons. The receptor was derived from a female donor with multiple sclerosis, enrolled in a pregnancy study. The sequenced sample was CD8+ T cells from peripheral blood mononuclear cells, obtained before pregnancy.

CDR3 protein: CASSAQRGLSTYEQYF. CDR3 sequence (DNA): TGTGCCAGTAGTGCGCAAAGGGGGCTCTCCACCTACGAGCAGTACTTC. The rearrangement uses TRBV19 and TRBJ2-7; 7 bases agree with TRBD1. Germline values: CDR1 LNHDA, CDR2 SQIVND (reference sequence). The J segment lost 2 bases and the V segment lost 5 bases, leaving 12 bases of the junction unmatched. The CDR3 covers 16 residues.